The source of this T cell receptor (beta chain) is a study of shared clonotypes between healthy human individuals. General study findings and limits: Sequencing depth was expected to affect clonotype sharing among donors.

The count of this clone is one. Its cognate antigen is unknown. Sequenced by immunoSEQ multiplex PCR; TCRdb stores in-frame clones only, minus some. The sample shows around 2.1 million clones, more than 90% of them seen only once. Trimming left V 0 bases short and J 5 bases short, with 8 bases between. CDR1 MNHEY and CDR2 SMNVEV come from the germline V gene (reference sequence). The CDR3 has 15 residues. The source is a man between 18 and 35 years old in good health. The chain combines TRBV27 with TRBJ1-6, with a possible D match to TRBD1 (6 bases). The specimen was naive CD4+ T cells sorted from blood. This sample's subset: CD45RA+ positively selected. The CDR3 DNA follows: TGTGCCAGCAGTTTATCGGGACAAAATAATTCACCCCTCCACTTT. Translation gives CASSLSGQNNSPLHF.